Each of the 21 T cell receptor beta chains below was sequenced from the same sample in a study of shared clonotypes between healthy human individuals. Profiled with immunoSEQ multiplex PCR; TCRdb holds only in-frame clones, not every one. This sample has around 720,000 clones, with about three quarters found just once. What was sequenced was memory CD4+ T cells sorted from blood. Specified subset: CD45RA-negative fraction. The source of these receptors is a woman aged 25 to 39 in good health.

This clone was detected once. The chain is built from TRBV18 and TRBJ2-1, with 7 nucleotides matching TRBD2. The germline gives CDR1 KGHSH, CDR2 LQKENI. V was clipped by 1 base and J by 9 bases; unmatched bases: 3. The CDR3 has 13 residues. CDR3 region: CASSPRAGVEQFF. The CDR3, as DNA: TGTGCCAGCTCACCACGCGCGGGGGTTGAGCAGTTCTTC.

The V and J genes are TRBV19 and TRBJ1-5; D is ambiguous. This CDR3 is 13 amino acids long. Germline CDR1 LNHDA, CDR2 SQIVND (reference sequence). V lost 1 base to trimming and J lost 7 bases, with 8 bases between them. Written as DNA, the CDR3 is TGTGCCAGTAGTATAGTTAAGGGCCAGCCCCAGCATTTT. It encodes CASSIVKGQPQHF.

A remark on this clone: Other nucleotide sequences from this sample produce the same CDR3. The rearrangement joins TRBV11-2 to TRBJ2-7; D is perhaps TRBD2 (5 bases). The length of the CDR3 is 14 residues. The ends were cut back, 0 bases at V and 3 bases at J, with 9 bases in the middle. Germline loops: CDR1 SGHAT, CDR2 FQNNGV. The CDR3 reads CASSLEVGSYEQYF. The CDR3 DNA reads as TGTGCCAGCAGCTTAGAAGTTGGGAGCTACGAGCAGTACTTC.

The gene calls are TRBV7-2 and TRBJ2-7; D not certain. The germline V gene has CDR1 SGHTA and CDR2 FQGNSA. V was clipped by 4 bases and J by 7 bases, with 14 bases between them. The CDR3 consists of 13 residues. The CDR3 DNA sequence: TGTGCCAGCAGCTCGGACCCCTGGTATGAGCAGTACTTC. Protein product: CASSSDPWYEQYF.

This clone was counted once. Here the CDR3 reads CASSSPAKSGSQNEQFF. Here the CDR3 DNA reads TGTGCCAGCAGTTCACCGGCCAAAAGCGGGAGCCAGAATGAGCAGTTCTTC. The chain couples TRBV28 to TRBJ2-1; TRBD2 agrees at 8 bases. Per germline, CDR1 MDHEN and CDR2 SYDVKM. With 4 bases clipped from V and 7 bases from J, the junction kept 15 bases outside the gene matches. The CDR3 runs to 17 residues.

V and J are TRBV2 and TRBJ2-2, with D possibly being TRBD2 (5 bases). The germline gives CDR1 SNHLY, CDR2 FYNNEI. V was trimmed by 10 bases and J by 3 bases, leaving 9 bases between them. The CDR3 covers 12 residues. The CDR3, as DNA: TGTGCCACCAGCGGAGACACCGGGGAGCTGTTTTTT. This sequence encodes CATSGDTGELFF.

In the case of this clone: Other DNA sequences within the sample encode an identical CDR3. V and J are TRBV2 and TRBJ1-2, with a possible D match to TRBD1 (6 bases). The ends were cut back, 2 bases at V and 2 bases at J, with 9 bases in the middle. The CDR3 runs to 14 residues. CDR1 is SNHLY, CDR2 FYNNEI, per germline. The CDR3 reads CASSERGINYGYTF. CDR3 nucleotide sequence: TGTGCCAGCAGTGAAAGGGGGATCAACTATGGCTACACCTTC.

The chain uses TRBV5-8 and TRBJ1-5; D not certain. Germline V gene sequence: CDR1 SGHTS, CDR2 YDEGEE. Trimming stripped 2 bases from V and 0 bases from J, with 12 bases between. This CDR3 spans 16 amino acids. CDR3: CASSLIGDYSNQPQHF. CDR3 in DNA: TGTGCCAGCAGCTTAATTGGAGATTATAGCAATCAGCCCCAGCATTTT.

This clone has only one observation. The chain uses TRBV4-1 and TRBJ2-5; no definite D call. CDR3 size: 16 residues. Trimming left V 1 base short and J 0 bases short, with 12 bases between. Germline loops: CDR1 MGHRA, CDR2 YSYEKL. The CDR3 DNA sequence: TGCGCCAGCAGCCAAGTGGGCCTCCAGTACCAAGAGACCCAGTACTTC. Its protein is CASSQVGLQYQETQYF.

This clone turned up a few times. The CDR3 loop is CASTLRRTDTQYF. The CDR3 DNA reads TGTGCCAGCACGCTCCGGCGGACAGATACGCAGTATTTT. The rearrangement joins TRBV6-6 to TRBJ2-3; no firm D call. Germline CDR1 is MNHNY and CDR2 is SVGAGI (reference sequence). The CDR3 totals 13 residues. V was shortened by 7 bases and J by 3 bases, with 11 bases between the two germline ends.

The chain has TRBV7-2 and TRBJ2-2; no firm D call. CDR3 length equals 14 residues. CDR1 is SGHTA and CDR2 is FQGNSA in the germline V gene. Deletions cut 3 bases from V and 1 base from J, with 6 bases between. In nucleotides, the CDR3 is TGTGCCAGCAGCTTCCTGGGGAACACCGGGGAGCTGTTTTTT. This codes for CASSFLGNTGELFF.

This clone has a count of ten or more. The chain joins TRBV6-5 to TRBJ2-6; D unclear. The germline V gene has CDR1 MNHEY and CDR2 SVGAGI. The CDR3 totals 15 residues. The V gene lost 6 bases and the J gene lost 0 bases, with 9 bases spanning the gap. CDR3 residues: CASSRDLSGANVLTF. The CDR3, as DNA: TGTGCCAGCAGCCGAGATCTCTCTGGGGCCAACGTCCTGACTTTC.

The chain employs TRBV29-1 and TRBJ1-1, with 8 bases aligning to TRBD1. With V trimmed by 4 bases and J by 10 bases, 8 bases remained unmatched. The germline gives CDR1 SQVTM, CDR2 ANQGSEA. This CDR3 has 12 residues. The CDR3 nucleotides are TGCAGCGTTGTGGGCAGGGGGCGCGGAGCTTTCTTT. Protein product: CSVVGRGRGAFF.

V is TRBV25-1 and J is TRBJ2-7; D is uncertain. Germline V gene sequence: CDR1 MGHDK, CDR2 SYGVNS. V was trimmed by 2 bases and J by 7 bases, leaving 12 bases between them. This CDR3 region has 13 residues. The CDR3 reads CASSEPPPGEQYF. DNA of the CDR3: TGTGCCAGCAGTGAACCACCCCCTGGGGAGCAGTACTTC.

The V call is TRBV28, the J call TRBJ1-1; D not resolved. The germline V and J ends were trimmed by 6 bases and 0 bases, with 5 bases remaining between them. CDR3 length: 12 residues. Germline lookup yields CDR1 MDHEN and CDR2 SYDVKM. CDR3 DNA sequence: TGTGCCAGCAGACGACTGAACACTGAAGCTTTCTTT. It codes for CASRRLNTEAFF.

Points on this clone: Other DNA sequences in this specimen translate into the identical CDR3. This chain's CDR3 is CASSPRGDQPQHF. CDR3 in DNA: TGTGCCAGCTCACCTCGGGGTGATCAGCCCCAGCATTTT. The chain employs TRBV18 and TRBJ1-5; no clear D gene. This CDR3 region has 13 residues. Trimming took 3 bases from V and 5 from J, leaving 8 bases between them. Per the germline V gene, CDR1 is KGHSH and CDR2 is LQKENI.

This CDR3 reads CASRHSFKVRREPNEQYF. CDR3 nucleotides: TGTGCCAGCAGACACAGTTTTAAGGTTCGGCGGGAGCCCAACGAGCAGTACTTC. J is TRBJ2-7 and V is TRBV11-2; 7 bases are shared with TRBD2. The CDR3 contains 18 residues. The germline V gene has CDR1 SGHAT and CDR2 FQNNGV. J gave up 5 bases and V 6 bases, and 22 bases lay outside the gene matches.

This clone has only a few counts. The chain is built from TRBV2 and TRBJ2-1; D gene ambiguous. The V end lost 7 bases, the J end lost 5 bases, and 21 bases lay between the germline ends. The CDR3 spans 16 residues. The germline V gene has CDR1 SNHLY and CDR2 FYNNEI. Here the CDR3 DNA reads TGTGCCAGCACGAACTTGGCGCTTAGAAGTAACAATGAGCAGTTCTTC. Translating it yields CASTNLALRSNNEQFF.

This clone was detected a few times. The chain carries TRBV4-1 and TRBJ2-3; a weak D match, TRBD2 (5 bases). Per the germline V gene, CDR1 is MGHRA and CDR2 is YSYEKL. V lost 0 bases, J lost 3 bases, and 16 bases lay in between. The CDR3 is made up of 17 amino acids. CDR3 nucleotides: TGCGCCAGCAGCCAAGAGACTAATGCGGTCGGGACAGATACGCAGTATTTT. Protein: CASSQETNAVGTDTQYF.

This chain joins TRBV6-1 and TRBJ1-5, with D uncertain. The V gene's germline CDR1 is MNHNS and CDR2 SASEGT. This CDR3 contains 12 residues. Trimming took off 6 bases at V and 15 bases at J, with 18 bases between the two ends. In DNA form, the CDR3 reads TGTGCCAGCAGGGTGGATTTTCTGAAGGCGCATTTT. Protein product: CASRVDFLKAHF.

The CDR3 region has the DNA TGTGCCAGCAGCTTAGGAGCGGGAGATACGCAGTATTTT. Residues: CASSLGAGDTQYF. This chain uses TRBV11-2 with TRBJ2-3; TRBD2 might be the D (6 bases). Looked up from germline, CDR1 is SGHAT and CDR2 is FQNNGV. The CDR3 loop spans 13 amino acids. Between the trimmed V and J ends, which lost 1 base and 5 bases, there was a span of 7 bases.